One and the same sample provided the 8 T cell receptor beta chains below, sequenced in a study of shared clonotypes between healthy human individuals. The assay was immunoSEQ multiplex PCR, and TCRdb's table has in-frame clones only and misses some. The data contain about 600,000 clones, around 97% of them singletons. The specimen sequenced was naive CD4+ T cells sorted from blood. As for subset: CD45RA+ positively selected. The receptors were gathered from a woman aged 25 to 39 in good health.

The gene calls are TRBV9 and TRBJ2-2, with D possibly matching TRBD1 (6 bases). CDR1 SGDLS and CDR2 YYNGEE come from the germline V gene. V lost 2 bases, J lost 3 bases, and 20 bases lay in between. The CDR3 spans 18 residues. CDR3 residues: CASSVRLFMAGDTGELFF. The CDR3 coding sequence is TGTGCCAGCAGCGTCCGACTATTTATGGCAGGGGACACCGGGGAGCTGTTTTTT.

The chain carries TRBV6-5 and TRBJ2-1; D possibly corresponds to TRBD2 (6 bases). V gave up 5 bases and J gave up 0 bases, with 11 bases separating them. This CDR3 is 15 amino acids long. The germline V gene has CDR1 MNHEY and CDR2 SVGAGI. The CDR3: CASSAGISSYNEQFF. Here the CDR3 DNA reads TGTGCCAGCAGTGCGGGGATTAGCTCCTACAATGAGCAGTTCTTC.

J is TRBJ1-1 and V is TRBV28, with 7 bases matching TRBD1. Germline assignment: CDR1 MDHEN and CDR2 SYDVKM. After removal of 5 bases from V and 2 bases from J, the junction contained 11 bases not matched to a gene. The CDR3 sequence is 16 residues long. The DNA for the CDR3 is TGTGCCAGCAGTCGAAGAACAGGGGTAAAAAACACTGAAGCTTTCTTT. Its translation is CASSRRTGVKNTEAFF. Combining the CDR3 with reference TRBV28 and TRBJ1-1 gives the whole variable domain DVKVTQSSRYLVKRTGEKVFLECVQDMDHENMFWYRQDPGLGLRLIYFSYDVKMKEKGDIPEGYSVSREKKERFSLILESASTNQTSMYLCASSRRTGVKNTEAFFGQGTRLTVV.

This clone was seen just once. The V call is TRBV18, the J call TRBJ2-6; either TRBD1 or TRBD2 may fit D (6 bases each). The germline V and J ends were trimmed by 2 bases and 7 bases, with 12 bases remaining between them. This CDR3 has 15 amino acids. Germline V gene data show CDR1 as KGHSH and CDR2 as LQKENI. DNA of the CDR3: TGTGCCAGCTCACCAACCGAGGGGGGAGCCAACGTCCTGACTTTC. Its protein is CASSPTEGGANVLTF.

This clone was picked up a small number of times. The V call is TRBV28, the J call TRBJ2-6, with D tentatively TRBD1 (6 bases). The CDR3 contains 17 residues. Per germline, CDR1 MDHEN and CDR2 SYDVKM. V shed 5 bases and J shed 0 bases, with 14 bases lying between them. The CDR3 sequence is CASSPLGHDSGANVLTF. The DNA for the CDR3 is TGTGCCAGCAGTCCACTGGGACACGACTCTGGGGCCAACGTCCTGACTTTC.

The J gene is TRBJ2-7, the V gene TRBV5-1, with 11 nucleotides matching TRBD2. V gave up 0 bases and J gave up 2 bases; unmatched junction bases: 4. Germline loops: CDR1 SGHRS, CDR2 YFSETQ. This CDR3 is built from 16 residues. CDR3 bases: TGCGCCAGCAGCTTGGCCGGGACTAGCGGTACCTACGAGCAGTACTTC. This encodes CASSLAGTSGTYEQYF.

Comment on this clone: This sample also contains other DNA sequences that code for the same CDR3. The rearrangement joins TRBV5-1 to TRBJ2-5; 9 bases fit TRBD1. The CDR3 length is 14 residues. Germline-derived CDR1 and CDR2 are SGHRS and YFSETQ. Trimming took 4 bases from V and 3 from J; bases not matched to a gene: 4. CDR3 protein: CASSRGQGEETQYF. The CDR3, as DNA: TGCGCCAGCAGCAGGGGACAGGGAGAAGAGACCCAGTACTTC.

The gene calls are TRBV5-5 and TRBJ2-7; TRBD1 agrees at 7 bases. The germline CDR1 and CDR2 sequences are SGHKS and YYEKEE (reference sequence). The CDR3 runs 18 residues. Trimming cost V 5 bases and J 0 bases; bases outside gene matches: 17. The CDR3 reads CASRPGTVHPGSSYEQYF. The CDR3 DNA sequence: TGTGCCAGCAGGCCTGGGACAGTCCATCCGGGGAGCTCCTACGAGCAGTACTTC.